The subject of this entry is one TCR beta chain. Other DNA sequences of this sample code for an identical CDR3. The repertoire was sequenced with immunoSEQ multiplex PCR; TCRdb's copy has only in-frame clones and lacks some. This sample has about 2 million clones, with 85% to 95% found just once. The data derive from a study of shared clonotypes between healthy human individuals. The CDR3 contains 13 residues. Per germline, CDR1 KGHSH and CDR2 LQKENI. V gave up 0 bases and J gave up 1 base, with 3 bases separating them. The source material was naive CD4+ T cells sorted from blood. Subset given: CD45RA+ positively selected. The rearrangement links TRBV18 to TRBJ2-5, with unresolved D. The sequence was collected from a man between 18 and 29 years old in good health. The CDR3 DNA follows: TGTGCCAGCTCACCACCGGCCCAAGAGACCCAGTACTTC. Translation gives CASSPPAQETQYF.